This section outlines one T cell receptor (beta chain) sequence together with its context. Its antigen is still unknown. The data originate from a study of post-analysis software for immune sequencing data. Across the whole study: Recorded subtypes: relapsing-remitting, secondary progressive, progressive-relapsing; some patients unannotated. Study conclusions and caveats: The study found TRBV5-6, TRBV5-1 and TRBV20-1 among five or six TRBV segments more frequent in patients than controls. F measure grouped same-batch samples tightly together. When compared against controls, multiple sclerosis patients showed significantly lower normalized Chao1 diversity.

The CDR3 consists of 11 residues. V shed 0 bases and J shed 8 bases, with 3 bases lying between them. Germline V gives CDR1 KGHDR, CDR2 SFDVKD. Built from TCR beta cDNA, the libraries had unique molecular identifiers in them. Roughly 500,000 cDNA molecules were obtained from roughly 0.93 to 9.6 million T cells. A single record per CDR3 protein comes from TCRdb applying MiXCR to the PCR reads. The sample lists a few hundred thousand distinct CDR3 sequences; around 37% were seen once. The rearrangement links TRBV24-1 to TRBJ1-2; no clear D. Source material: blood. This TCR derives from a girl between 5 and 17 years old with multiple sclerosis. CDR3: CATSDLEGYTF. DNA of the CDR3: TGTGCCACCAGTGATTTGGAGGGCTACACCTTC.